Listed below are T cell receptor beta chains from one sample, sequenced in a study of circulating CD8 cells and anti-PD-1 response in melanoma. Each CDR3 protein is one row after TCRdb ran MiXCR on the reads. The sample lists 500 to 750 distinct CDR3 sequences; approximately 7% were seen once. This material consisted of CD8+ T cells from PBMCs, taken at baseline or after one month of anti-PD-1 therapy (not recorded which). These receptor sequences come from a human donor with melanoma. CDR3s include the opening cysteine and the closing phenylalanine or tryptophan. The D gene is left open where the match is weak. For some rows the clone size is stated as once, few or many, or as a class when expanded; others skip it.

V gene	clone size	D gene	J gene	CDR3 DNA	CDR3 protein
TRBV5-5	NA	NA	TRBJ2-6	TGTGCCAGCAGCCCGAGACCCCCTGGGGCCAACGTCCTGACTTTC	CASSPRPPGANVLTF
TRBV7-2	large	NA	TRBJ2-1	TGTGCCAGCAGCTTAGGGAAAAATGAGCAGTTCTTC	CASSLGKNEQFF
TRBV12-3/TRBV12-4	large	NA	TRBJ2-3	TGTGCCAGCAGTACTTGGACGGAGTCCCTTCCAGATACGCAGTATTTT	CASSTWTESLPDTQYF
TRBV9	medium-sized	NA	TRBJ1-5	TGTGCCAGCAATAGGTGGGGGGACAATCAGCCCCAGCATTTT	CASNRWGDNQPQHF
TRBV12-5	large	NA	TRBJ2-1	TGTGCTAGTGGTTTAGGGAGTTACAATGAGCAGTTCTTC	CASGLGSYNEQFF
TRBV20-1	large	NA	TRBJ2-3	TGCAGCAGCGACTTGGGTGTCAGCACAGATACGCAGTATTTT	CSSDLGVSTDTQYF
TRBV9	large	NA	TRBJ2-7	TGTGCCAGCGCGCCGGGAACTCACGTGGTCGAGCAGTACTTC	CASAPGTHVVEQYF
TRBV29-1	medium-sized	NA	TRBJ2-7	TGCAGCGTTGAAAAGGACAACTCCTACGAGCAGTACTTC	CSVEKDNSYEQYF
TRBV20-1	large	TRBD2	TRBJ2-3	TGCAGTGCTAGAGATAGTACTAGCGGGGCGGCAGGAGATACGCAGTATTTT	CSARDSTSGAAGDTQYF
TRBV27	few	NA	TRBJ2-1	TGTGCCAGCAGTTTCGGCTATGAGCAGTTCTTC	CASSFGYEQFF
TRBV28	large	NA	TRBJ1-5	TGTGCCAGCAGTTTGAAGGGGGTTAGCAATCAGCCCCAGCATTTT	CASSLKGVSNQPQHF
TRBV2	large	TRBD2	TRBJ2-5	TGTGCCAGCAGAGGCCGGACTAGGGTGAAAGAGACCCAGTACTTC	CASRGRTRVKETQYF
TRBV4-2	large	NA	TRBJ2-7	TGTGCCAGCAGCCAAGATCCCACCTACGAGCAGTACTTC	CASSQDPTYEQYF
TRBV6-1	large	TRBD2	TRBJ2-7	TGTGCCAGCAGTGCGTTAGCGGGGGACTACGAGCAGTACTTC	CASSALAGDYEQYF
TRBV24-1	large	NA	TRBJ2-1	TGTGCCACCAGTGATTACAGGTACAATGAGCAGTTCTTC	CATSDYRYNEQFF
TRBV19	large	NA	TRBJ1-1	TGTGCCAGTACCCACGGGCAGGGTAAGAACACTGAAGCTTTCTTT	CASTHGQGKNTEAFF
TRBV19	NA	NA	TRBJ1-1	TGTGCCAGTAGTGTGGCAGGAGGTGGTGACACTGAAGCTTTCTTT	CASSVAGGGDTEAFF
TRBV29-1	large	TRBD2	TRBJ2-1	TGCAGCGTTGAGCAAGCGGGGGGGCTTGATGAGCAGTTCTTC	CSVEQAGGLDEQFF
TRBV24-1	medium-sized	NA	TRBJ2-2	TGTGCCACCACTGGTTTCTCCGGGGAGCTGTTTTTT	CATTGFSGELFF
TRBV7-9	large	NA	TRBJ2-1	TGTGCCAGCAGCCCCCCTCGCTCCTACAATGAGCAGTTCTTC	CASSPPRSYNEQFF
TRBV2	large	TRBD1	TRBJ2-5	TGTGCCAGCAGGGGGACAGGGTACTCGGAGACCCAGTACTTC	CASRGTGYSETQYF
TRBV20-1	large	NA	TRBJ2-2	TGCAGTGGGGTCTCCGCCGGGGAGCTGTTTTTT	CSGVSAGELFF
TRBV4-1	large	TRBD2	TRBJ2-7	TGCGCCAGCAGCCAAGAGGGACTAGCCTCCTACGAGCAGTACTTC	CASSQEGLASYEQYF
TRBV28	NA	TRBD2	TRBJ2-7	TGTGCCAGCAGTCCCTGGGGGGGGAGCTCCTACGAGCAGTACTTC	CASSPWGGSSYEQYF
TRBV4-3	large	NA	TRBJ2-7	TGCGCCAGCAGCCAAGATAAGGTCGACGAGCAGTACTTC	CASSQDKVDEQYF
TRBV3-1	large	NA	TRBJ2-7	TGTGCCAGCAGCCAAGAGAGAGGGGATGAGCAGTACTTC	CASSQERGDEQYF
TRBV6-4	medium-sized	NA	TRBJ2-2	TGTGCCAGCAGTGGCTCTGGGGAGGACACCGGGGAGCTGTTTTTT	CASSGSGEDTGELFF
TRBV19	large	TRBD1	TRBJ2-2	TGTGCCAGTAAGGGGACAGGGGACACCGGGGAGCTGTTTTTT	CASKGTGDTGELFF
TRBV14	NA	NA	TRBJ1-1	TGTGCCAGCAGCCCGTGGGGAACTGAAGCTTTCTTT	CASSPWGTEAFF
TRBV28	NA	TRBD1	TRBJ2-1	TGTGCCAGCAGGGGGGACAGGCCACCTGTTGAGCAGTTCTTC	CASRGDRPPVEQFF
TRBV19	medium-sized	NA	TRBJ2-7	TGTGCCAGTAGTATTCGGAAAGGGGGCGGGAGCTCCTACGAGCAGTACTTC	CASSIRKGGGSSYEQYF
TRBV9	medium-sized	TRBD2	TRBJ2-3	TGTGCCAGCAGCGTAGTCTCCGGGGGGGCGACAGATACGCAGTATTTT	CASSVVSGGATDTQYF
TRBV2	large	NA	TRBJ1-6	TGTGCCAGCAGTGACACCGGAGGAGTTTCACCCCTCCACTTT	CASSDTGGVSPLHF
TRBV27	medium-sized	NA	TRBJ2-1	TGTGCCAGCAGTTTTACAGGGGAGCAGTTCTTC	CASSFTGEQFF
TRBV25-1	large	TRBD1	TRBJ2-7	TGTGCCAGCAGTAAACAGGGGGCGCGAGAGCAGTACTTC	CASSKQGAREQYF
TRBV6-4	large	TRBD1	TRBJ2-1	TGTGCCAGCAGCGCTAAGGGGGGGACAGGGGAGCAGTTCTTC	CASSAKGGTGEQFF
TRBV28	medium-sized	TRBD2	TRBJ2-3	TGTGCCAGCAGTTTACGACTAGCTACAGATACGCAGTATTTT	CASSLRLATDTQYF
TRBV29-1	large	NA	TRBJ2-1	TGCAGCGTTGACCACATAAATGAGCAGTTCTTC	CSVDHINEQFF
TRBV30	large	NA	TRBJ2-2	TGTGCCTGGAGTGAGAGTGGTGCCGGGGAGCTGTTTTTT	CAWSESGAGELFF
TRBV29-1	large	NA	TRBJ1-2	TGCAGCGTTGAAGACTCTACAGGACCCCGAGGCTACACCTTC	CSVEDSTGPRGYTF
TRBV27	medium-sized	NA	TRBJ2-7	TGTGCCAGCAGTTTATCCGGCTACGAGCAGTACTTC	CASSLSGYEQYF
TRBV7-3	large	NA	TRBJ2-3	TGTGCCAGCAGCTCCGTAGGAGATACGCAGTATTTT	CASSSVGDTQYF
TRBV25-1	large	NA	TRBJ1-1	TGTGCCAGCAGGGACCGGGGCACTGAAGCTTTCTTT	CASRDRGTEAFF
TRBV27	large	TRBD1	TRBJ2-7	TGTGCCAGCAGTTTTACCGGGACAGGGGTACGTGAGCAGTACTTC	CASSFTGTGVREQYF
TRBV19	large	NA	TRBJ2-7	TGTGCCAGTAGTATCGTCAGGACTGGGGAGCAGTACTTC	CASSIVRTGEQYF
TRBV19	large	TRBD2	TRBJ2-1	TGTGCCAGTACCCCCACGGGGGGATTCTACAATGAGCAGTTCTTC	CASTPTGGFYNEQFF
TRBV6-6	few	TRBD1	TRBJ2-1	TGTGCCAGCACGACAGGGGGATTGGATGAGCAGTTCTTC	CASTTGGLDEQFF
TRBV29-1	large	NA	TRBJ1-2	TGCAGCGACCAAACAGGGATCAACTATGGCTACACCTTC	CSDQTGINYGYTF
TRBV30	large	TRBD2	TRBJ2-5	TGTGCCTGGAGTGTGGGAAGCGGGGGCCGGCTGTCGACCCAGTACTTC	CAWSVGSGGRLSTQYF
TRBV7-2	large	NA	TRBJ2-3	TGTGCCAGCAGCTACCGCCAGGGTATTAGCCCAGATACGCAGTATTTT	CASSYRQGISPDTQYF
TRBV4-3	large	NA	TRBJ2-7	TGCGCCAGCAGCCAAGGCGTAGGGGAGCCCTCCTACGAGCAGTACTTC	CASSQGVGEPSYEQYF
TRBV2	NA	NA	TRBJ1-5	TGTGCCAGCAGTGAATTTTTGAGGGGGGCGCGGGACAATCAGCCCCAGCATTTT	CASSEFLRGARDNQPQHF
TRBV6-5	few	TRBD1	TRBJ2-2	TGTGCCAGCAGTCACCCAGGGACAGGGAACACCGGGGAGCTGTTTTTT	CASSHPGTGNTGELFF
TRBV29-1	hyperexpanded	TRBD2	TRBJ2-7	TGCAGCGTCATAAGCGGGGAAAGCTCCTACGAGCAGTACTTC	CSVISGESSYEQYF
TRBV19	large	TRBD1	TRBJ1-1	TGTGCCAGTAGTATCCACCGGACAGGGGAGGTGAACACTGAAGCTTTCTTT	CASSIHRTGEVNTEAFF
TRBV12-3/TRBV12-4	large	TRBD1	TRBJ2-7	TGTGCCAGCAACCCGGGACAGGGGGGCGAGCAGTACTTC	CASNPGQGGEQYF